A single sample gave rise to the 27 T cell receptor beta chains below, sequenced in a study of radiotherapy plus CTLA-4 blockade in lung cancer. Some clones are missing from TCRdb's copy, which holds only in-frame ones; the method was immunoSEQ multiplex PCR. The sample has 57,000 or so clones, approximately 80% seen once. The material was peripheral blood, obtained from a patient treated with radiotherapy plus ipilimumab. Source of these receptors: a human donor with non-small cell lung cancer who had a complete response to radiotherapy plus ipilimumab.

This chain links TRBV9 with TRBJ1-2, with D unresolved. The germline CDR1 and CDR2 sequences are SGDLS and YYNGEE. The CDR3 is 15 residues long. The V end was cut by 3 bases, the J end by 3 bases, with 15 bases between. CDR3 nucleotides: TGTGCCAGCAGCGCTCAGGCTATCTTCGACTATGGCTACACCTTC. Translation gives CASSAQAIFDYGYTF.

This clone is labeled medium-sized. V usage is TRBV4-1 and J usage is TRBJ1-2; TRBD1 aligns across 9 bases. The germline V gene has CDR1 MGHRA and CDR2 YSYEKL. The trim removed 5 bases at V and 8 bases at J, leaving 9 bases unmatched. The CDR3 runs to 14 residues. This chain's CDR3 is CASSKQGASFGYTF. CDR3 nucleotide sequence: TGCGCCAGCAGCAAACAGGGGGCTTCTTTCGGCTACACCTTC.

The chain links TRBV6-6 to TRBJ2-5, with D unclear. CDR3 size: 13 residues. The V and J ends lost 7 bases and 1 base respectively, with 10 bases between them. The germline CDR1 and CDR2 sequences are MNHNY and SVGAGI (reference sequence). This CDR3 reads CASIDWFQETQYF. As DNA, the CDR3 is TGTGCCAGCATCGACTGGTTCCAAGAGACCCAGTACTTC.

The gene calls are TRBV5-4 and TRBJ2-7; 9 bases match TRBD2. This CDR3 spans 16 amino acids. After removal of 4 bases from V and 1 base from J, the junction contained 9 bases not matched to a gene. The germline CDR1 and CDR2 sequences are SGHNT and YYREEE (reference sequence). CDR3 sequence: CASSGGRAGGSYEQYF. The DNA for the CDR3 is TGTGCCAGCAGCGGGGGGCGAGCGGGGGGATCCTACGAGCAGTACTTC. Drawing the rest from reference TRBV5-4 and TRBJ2-7, the complete variable domain is ETGVTQSPTHLIKTRGQQVTLRCSSQSGHNTVSWYQQALGQGPQFIFQYYREEENGRGNFPPRFSGLQFPNYSSELNVNALELDDSALYLCASSGGRAGGSYEQYFGPGTRLTVT.

This chain connects TRBV7-2 to TRBJ2-5; D tentatively reads TRBD1 or TRBD2 (6 bases each). The CDR3 consists of 15 residues. Deletions cut 6 bases from V and 2 bases from J, with 16 bases between. CDR1 is SGHTA, CDR2 FQGNSA, per germline. The CDR3 region has the DNA TGTGCCAGCAGACGAGTTAGGGGGGTACAAGAGACCCAGTACTTC. Translated, it gives CASRRVRGVQETQYF. Complete variable domain (other parts from reference TRBV7-2 and TRBJ2-5): GAGVSQSPSNKVTEKGKDVELRCDPISGHTALYWYRQSLGQGLEFLIYFQGNSAPDKSGLPSDRFSAERTGGSVSTLTIQRTQQEDSAVYLCASRRVRGVQETQYFGPGTRLLVL.

The chain employs TRBV5-1 and TRBJ1-1, with D perhaps matching TRBD1 (5 bases). Germline loops: CDR1 SGHRS, CDR2 YFSETQ. CDR3 size: 15 residues. Trimming cost V 0 bases and J 0 bases, with 9 bases left between them. CDR3 coding DNA: TGCGCCAGCAGCTTGGGACAGACCATGAACACTGAAGCTTTCTTT. This translates into CASSLGQTMNTEAFF.

The CDR3 here is CASTLEGSSNQPQHF. In DNA, the CDR3 is TGTGCCAGCACCTTGGAGGGCTCGAGCAATCAGCCCCAGCATTTT. The chain has TRBV6-5 and TRBJ1-5; D uncertain. CDR1 is MNHEY, CDR2 SVGAGI, per germline. The V end was cut by 7 bases, the J end by 1 base, with 14 bases between. The CDR3 covers 15 residues.

The chain links TRBV25-1 to TRBJ2-1; the match to TRBD2 covers 9 bases. The CDR3 runs 16 residues. The trim removed 4 bases at V and 2 bases at J, leaving 6 bases unmatched. Germline V CDR1 and CDR2: MGHDK, SYGVNS. As DNA, the CDR3 is TGTGCCAGCAGTGCCAGACTAGCGGTTCCCTACAATGAGCAGTTCTTC. As protein: CASSARLAVPYNEQFF.

The chain couples TRBV19 to TRBJ2-1, with TRBD2 matching over 9 bases. The CDR3 consists of 15 residues. CDR1 is LNHDA and CDR2 is SQIVND in the germline V gene (reference sequence). Trimming removed 3 bases from V and 9 bases from J; junction bases left unmatched: 9. In DNA form, the CDR3 reads TGTGCCAGTAGTATGGAGGCGGGAGGGATTGGTGAGCAGTTCTTC. Translating it yields CASSMEAGGIGEQFF.

This clone has just a few counts. V gene TRBV7-2 combines with J gene TRBJ1-3; D gene uncertain. The ends were cut back, 5 bases at V and 0 bases at J, with 14 bases in the middle. The CDR3 has 16 amino acids. Looked up from germline, CDR1 is SGHTA and CDR2 is FQGNSA. CDR3 in DNA: TGTGCCAGCAGCACCGAAGCGGGATTCTCTGGAAACACCATATATTTT. Its protein product is CASSTEAGFSGNTIYF. The full variable domain, with the rest looked up from reference TRBV7-2 and TRBJ1-3, is GAGVSQSPSNKVTEKGKDVELRCDPISGHTALYWYRQSLGQGLEFLIYFQGNSAPDKSGLPSDRFSAERTGGSVSTLTIQRTQQEDSAVYLCASSTEAGFSGNTIYFGEGSWLTVV.

The V gene is TRBV4-1, the J gene TRBJ2-4; 7 bases are a match to TRBD2. The CDR3 is made up of 15 amino acids. Germline CDR1 reads MGHRA; CDR2 reads YSYEKL. Losses at the gene ends were 0 bases for V and 3 bases for J; bases not matched to a gene: 2. The CDR3 DNA sequence: TGCGCCAGCAGCCAAGAACCTAGCGGCAAAAACATTCAGTACTTC. Encoded protein: CASSQEPSGKNIQYF.

The chain recombines TRBV6-6 with TRBJ1-2; tentatively, D is TRBD1 (6 bases). Trimming stripped 7 bases from V and 4 bases from J, with 19 bases between. Per germline, CDR1 MNHNY and CDR2 SVGAGI (reference sequence). CDR3 length: 15 amino acids. CDR3 sequence: CASILGTTSFYGYTF. The CDR3, as DNA: TGTGCCAGCATCCTCGGGACAACCTCTTTCTATGGCTACACCTTC.

The J gene is TRBJ1-2, the V gene TRBV19; no reliable D call. Germline-derived CDR1 and CDR2 are LNHDA and SQIVND (reference sequence). V gave up 7 bases and J gave up 3 bases, with 12 bases separating them. The CDR3 is 13 residues long. Written as DNA, the CDR3 is TGTGCCAGTAACCCTCTTGGCCACTATGGCTACACCTTC. Encoded protein: CASNPLGHYGYTF. The variable domain in full, with the rest retrieved from reference TRBV19 and TRBJ1-2, is DGGITQSPKYLFRKEGQNVTLSCEQNLNHDAMYWYRQDPGQGLRLIYYSQIVNDFQKGDIAEGYSVSREKKESFPLTVTSAQKNPTAFYLCASNPLGHYGYTFGSGTRLTVV.

V usage is TRBV5-1 and J usage is TRBJ1-1, with TRBD1 matching over 7 bases. From germline, CDR1 is SGHRS and CDR2 YFSETQ. This CDR3 is 15 amino acids long. The V segment lost 3 bases and the J segment 2 bases; nucleotides outside the gene matches: 7. The CDR3 DNA is TGCGCCAGCAGCTCCCTCACAGGGGTAAACACTGAAGCTTTCTTT. This encodes CASSSLTGVNTEAFF.

The gene calls are TRBV5-1 and TRBJ2-6, with D maybe TRBD2 (5 bases). CDR1 and CDR2 from the germline V gene are SGHRS and YFSETQ. With 4 bases removed from V and 0 bases from J, the gap between germline ends came to 5 bases. This CDR3 has 14 amino acids. The CDR3 DNA follows: TGCGCCAGCAGCGGACTCTCTGGGGCCAACGTCCTGACTTTC. Translation gives CASSGLSGANVLTF.

This chain uses TRBV7-2 with TRBJ1-5, with unresolved D. The V gene's germline CDR1 is SGHTA and CDR2 FQGNSA. Trimming removed 4 bases from V and 9 bases from J, with 13 bases in between. The CDR3 is made up of 13 amino acids. The CDR3 DNA sequence: TGTGCCAGCAGCTCTGCCGCACTAGGGCCCCAGCATTTT. Protein: CASSSAALGPQHF.

The sample holds a few counts of this clone. The chain has TRBV19 and TRBJ1-2; D is possibly TRBD1 (5 bases). Trimming took off 7 bases at V and 6 bases at J, with 21 bases between the two ends. CDR1 and CDR2 from the germline V gene are LNHDA and SQIVND (reference sequence). This CDR3 contains 15 residues. The CDR3 DNA follows: TGTGCCAGTAATCCCCTCTGGCAGGGCGGCGATGGCTACACCTTC. It encodes CASNPLWQGGDGYTF.

The CDR3 nucleotides are TGCAGCGCCGAGGGGGAGGTGACCCAGTACTTC. Protein sequence: CSAEGEVTQYF. V is TRBV29-1 and J is TRBJ2-5, with D perhaps matching TRBD1 or TRBD2 (6 bases each). Germline CDR1 SQVTM, CDR2 ANQGSEA. The CDR3 extends over 11 amino acids. The germline V and J ends were trimmed by 7 bases and 7 bases, with 13 bases remaining between them.

The J gene is TRBJ1-4, the V gene TRBV6-5; 7 bases agree with TRBD1. The CDR3 runs 14 residues. Germline lookup yields CDR1 MNHEY and CDR2 SVGAGI. V gave up 5 bases and J gave up 8 bases; unmatched junction bases: 8. CDR3 region: CASSQQGNREKLFF. In DNA form, the CDR3 reads TGTGCCAGCAGTCAACAGGGGAATCGGGAAAAACTGTTTTTT.

The chain is built from TRBV5-6 and TRBJ1-4, with D hard to call. The CDR3 totals 15 residues. The ends were cut back, 4 bases at V and 4 bases at J, with 14 bases in the middle. Germline V gene lookup returns CDR1 SGHDT and CDR2 YYEEEE. The CDR3 DNA follows: TGTGCCAGCAGCAATGGGGTCAGTAATAATGAAAAACTGTTTTTT. As protein: CASSNGVSNNEKLFF.

The V and J genes are TRBV29-1 and TRBJ2-3; 8 nucleotides agree with TRBD2. The ends lost 6 bases at V and 1 base at J; junction bases unmatched: 3. Per the germline V gene, CDR1 is SQVTM and CDR2 is ANQGSEA. The length of the CDR3 is 13 residues. This CDR3 is CSVTSGRTDTQYF. The DNA of the CDR3 is TGCAGCGTCACTAGCGGTCGCACAGATACGCAGTATTTT.

This clone was seen a single time. V and J are TRBV10-3 and TRBJ2-1, with D tentatively TRBD1 (6 bases). The CDR3 is 14 amino acids. Looked up from germline, CDR1 is ENHRY and CDR2 is SYGVKD. Trimming pared 2 bases from V and 3 bases from J, leaving 8 bases between. The CDR3 coding sequence is TGTGCCATCAGTGAGGGGACACTCTACAATGAGCAGTTCTTC. Translating gives CAISEGTLYNEQFF.

This chain uses TRBV7-9 with TRBJ2-7; TRBD1 agrees at 7 bases. The CDR3 is 16 amino acids. J was trimmed by 6 bases and V by 6 bases; bases with no gene match: 17. Germline CDR1 reads SEHNR; CDR2 reads FQNEAQ (reference sequence). The CDR3 here is CASSSVSLDREREQYF. The CDR3 nucleotides are TGTGCCAGCAGTTCAGTATCACTAGACAGGGAACGCGAGCAGTACTTC.

The V gene is TRBV21-1, the J gene TRBJ1-2. TRBV21-1 is labeled a pseudogene. The CDR3 loop spans 16 amino acids. The CDR3 DNA is TGTGCCAGCAGCTCCCGGACCGCGGTTTTTGACTATGGCTACACCTTC. Translated: CASSSRTAVFDYGYTF.

The V and J genes are TRBV19 and TRBJ2-7; a weak D match, TRBD1 (6 bases). The germline gives CDR1 LNHDA, CDR2 SQIVND (reference sequence). V lost 5 bases and J lost 2, with 19 bases in between. The CDR3 covers 16 residues. Written as DNA, the CDR3 is TGTGCCAGTAGTGGCTCACAGGGTCCTTTCCCCTACGAGCAGTACTTC. Its translation is CASSGSQGPFPYEQYF.

V and J are TRBV9 and TRBJ2-3, with D uncertain. CDR3 length equals 16 residues. V lost 0 bases and J lost 1, with 12 bases in between. The germline gives CDR1 SGDLS, CDR2 YYNGEE. CDR3 in amino acids: CASSVEGWSGTDTQYF. The DNA for the CDR3 is TGTGCCAGCAGCGTAGAGGGCTGGAGTGGCACAGATACGCAGTATTTT.

This clone was picked up a small number of times. The chain is built from TRBV6-6 and TRBJ2-5; 10 nucleotides agree with TRBD1. The CDR3 runs 14 residues. V was pared by 5 bases and J by 4 bases, with 4 bases of the junction left unmatched. Germline loops: CDR1 MNHNY, CDR2 SVGAGI (reference sequence). The CDR3 protein is CASSDRGLGETQYF. For the CDR3, the DNA is TGTGCCAGCAGTGACAGGGGGCTAGGAGAGACCCAGTACTTC.